This paragraph covers one TCR beta chain sequence. The data stem from a study of CD8 T cells in Susac syndrome. Random hexamers served to reverse transcribe roughly 0.45 to 1 ug RNA. A multiplex approach, immunoSEQ multiplex PCR, amplified TCR beta CDR3 across 54 Vbeta and 13 Jbeta. TCRdb re-analysed the immunoSEQ multiplex PCR reads in MiXCR, keeping a single row per CDR3 protein. The top ten clones hold around 0.08% of a sample with approximately 220,000 distinct CDR3 sequences, just under 95% of them seen once. Those who served as multiple sclerosis controls were treatment-naive patients with stable or active relapsing-remitting disease. TEMRA cells underwent FACS enrichment and CD8+ and CD4+ T cells underwent negative isolation. Germline loops: CDR1 ENHRY, CDR2 SYGVKD. Between the trimmed V and J ends, which lost 4 bases and 2 bases, there was a span of 9 bases. CDR3 size: 13 residues.

The sequenced sample was CD4+ T cells from PBMCs. The chain joins TRBV10-3 to TRBJ2-7; either TRBD1 or TRBD2 may supply D (5 bases each). The receptor comes from a human donor with multiple sclerosis. CDR3 nucleotides: TGTGCCATCAGTGGGGACGGGACCTACGAGCAGTACTTC. This codes for CAISGDGTYEQYF.